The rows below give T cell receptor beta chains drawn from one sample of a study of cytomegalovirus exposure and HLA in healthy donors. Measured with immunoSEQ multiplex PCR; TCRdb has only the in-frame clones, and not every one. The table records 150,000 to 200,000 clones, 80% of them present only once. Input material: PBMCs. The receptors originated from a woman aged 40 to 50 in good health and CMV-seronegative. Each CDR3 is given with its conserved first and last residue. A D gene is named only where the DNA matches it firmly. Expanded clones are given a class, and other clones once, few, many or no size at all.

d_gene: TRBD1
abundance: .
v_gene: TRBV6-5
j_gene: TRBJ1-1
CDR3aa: CASSRQGTTEAFF
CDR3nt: TGTGCCAGCAGTAGACAGGGAACAACTGAAGCTTTCTTT

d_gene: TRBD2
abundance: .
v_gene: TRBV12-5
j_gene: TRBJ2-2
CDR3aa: CASGSDGGALAGELFF
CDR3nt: TGTGCTAGTGGTTCGGACGGGGGGGCGCTGGCCGGGGAGCTGTTTTTT

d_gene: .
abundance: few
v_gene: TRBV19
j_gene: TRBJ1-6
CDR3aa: CASSMVRSSYNSPLHF
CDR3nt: TGTGCCAGTAGTATGGTGAGGAGCTCCTATAATTCACCCCTCCACTTT

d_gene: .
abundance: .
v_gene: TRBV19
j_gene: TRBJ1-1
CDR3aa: CASVKGAEAFF
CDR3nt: TGTGCCAGTGTTAAGGGGGCTGAAGCTTTCTTT

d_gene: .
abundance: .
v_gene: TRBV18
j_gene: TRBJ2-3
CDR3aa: CASGGGGSDTQYF
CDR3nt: TGTGCCAGCGGAGGGGGAGGGTCAGATACGCAGTATTTT

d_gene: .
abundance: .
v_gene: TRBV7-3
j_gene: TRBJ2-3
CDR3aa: CASSLSLAKADTQYF
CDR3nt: TGTGCCAGCAGCTTAAGTTTAGCTAAGGCAGATACGCAGTATTTT

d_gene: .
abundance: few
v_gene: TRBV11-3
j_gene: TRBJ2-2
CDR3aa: CATAQGSNTGELFF
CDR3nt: TGTGCCACCGCCCAGGGATCGAACACCGGGGAGCTGTTTTTT

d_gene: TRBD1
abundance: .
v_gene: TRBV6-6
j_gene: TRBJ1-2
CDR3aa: CASISFSGQNYGYTF
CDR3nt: TGTGCCAGCATTTCTTTTTCGGGACAGAACTATGGCTACACCTTC

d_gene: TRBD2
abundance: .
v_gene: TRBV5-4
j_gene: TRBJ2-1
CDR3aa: CASSLTSGANNEQFF
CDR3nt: TGTGCCAGCAGCTTGACTAGCGGGGCCAACAATGAGCAGTTCTTC

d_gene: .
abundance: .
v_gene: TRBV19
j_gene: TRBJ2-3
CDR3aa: CASRRGAGTDTQYF
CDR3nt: TGTGCCAGTAGGCGCGGGGCAGGCACAGATACGCAGTATTTT

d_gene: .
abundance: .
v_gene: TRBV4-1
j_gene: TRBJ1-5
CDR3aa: CASSQGQASNQPQHF
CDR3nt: TGCGCCAGCAGCCAAGGACAGGCTAGCAATCAGCCCCAGCATTTT

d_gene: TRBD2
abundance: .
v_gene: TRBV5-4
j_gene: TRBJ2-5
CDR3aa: CASSLRLAGEETQYF
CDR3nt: TGTGCCAGCAGCTTGAGACTAGCGGGAGAAGAGACCCAGTACTTC

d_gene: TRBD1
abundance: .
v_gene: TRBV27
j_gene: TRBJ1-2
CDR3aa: CASSLYFRGFDGYTF
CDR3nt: TGTGCCAGCAGTTTATATTTCAGGGGGTTCGATGGCTACACCTTC

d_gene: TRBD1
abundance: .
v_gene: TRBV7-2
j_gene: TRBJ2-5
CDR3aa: CASSPHRPGTGQETQYF
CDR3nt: TGTGCCAGCAGCCCCCACCGCCCCGGGACAGGACAAGAGACCCAGTACTTC

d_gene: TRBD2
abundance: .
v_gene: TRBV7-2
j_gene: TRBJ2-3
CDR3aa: CASSLAASGSPDTQYF
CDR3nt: TGTGCCAGCAGCTTAGCCGCCAGCGGGAGTCCAGATACGCAGTATTTT

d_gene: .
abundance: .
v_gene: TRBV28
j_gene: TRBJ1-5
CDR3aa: CASTFGGDQPQHF
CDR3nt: TGTGCCAGCACCTTTGGGGGCGATCAGCCCCAGCATTTT

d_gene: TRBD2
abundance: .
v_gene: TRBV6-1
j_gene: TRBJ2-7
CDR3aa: CASSQTSGSSYEQYF
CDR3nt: TGTGCCAGCAGTCAGACTAGCGGCAGCTCCTACGAGCAGTACTTC

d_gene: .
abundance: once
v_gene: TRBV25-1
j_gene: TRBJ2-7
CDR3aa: CASSESGVLREQYF
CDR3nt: TGTGCCAGCAGTGAATCGGGAGTGCTGAGGGAGCAGTACTTC

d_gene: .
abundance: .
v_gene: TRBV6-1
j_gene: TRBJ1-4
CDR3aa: CASSEALGSGGEKLFF
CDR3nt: TGTGCCAGCAGTGAAGCTTTGGGGAGCGGGGGTGAAAAACTGTTTTTT

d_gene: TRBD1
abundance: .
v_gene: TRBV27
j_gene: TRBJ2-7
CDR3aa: CASSFRGNSYEQYF
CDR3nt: TGTGCCAGCAGTTTCAGGGGGAACTCCTACGAGCAGTACTTC

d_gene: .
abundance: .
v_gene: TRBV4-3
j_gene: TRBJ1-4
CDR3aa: CASSQDTRGFEKLFF
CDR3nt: TGCGCCAGCAGCCAAGATACAAGGGGTTTTGAAAAACTGTTTTTT

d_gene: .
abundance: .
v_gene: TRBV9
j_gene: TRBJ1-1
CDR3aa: CASSISDTNTEAFF
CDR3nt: TGTGCCAGCAGCATCTCGGACACGAACACTGAAGCTTTCTTT

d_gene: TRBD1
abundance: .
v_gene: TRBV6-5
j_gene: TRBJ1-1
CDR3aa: CASRPPTGLAFF
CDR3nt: TGTGCCAGCAGGCCACCGACAGGGCTCGCTTTCTTT

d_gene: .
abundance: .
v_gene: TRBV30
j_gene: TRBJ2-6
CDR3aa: CAWSALRSGANVLTF
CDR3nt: TGTGCCTGGAGTGCACTGCGCTCTGGGGCCAACGTCCTGACTTTC

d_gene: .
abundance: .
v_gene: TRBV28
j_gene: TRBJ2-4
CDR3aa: CASSLGGAGDIQYF
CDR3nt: TGTGCCAGCAGTTTAGGGGGGGCAGGGGACATTCAGTACTTC

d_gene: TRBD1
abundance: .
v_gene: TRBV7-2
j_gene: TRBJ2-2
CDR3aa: CASSLDSGGRELFF
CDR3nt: TGTGCCAGCAGCTTAGATTCAGGGGGCCGGGAGCTGTTTTTT

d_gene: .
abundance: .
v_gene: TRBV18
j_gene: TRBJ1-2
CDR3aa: CASSPQTGMGHLAAYGYTF
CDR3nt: TGTGCCAGCTCACCCCAAACGGGCATGGGACACTTGGCGGCCTATGGCTACACCTTC

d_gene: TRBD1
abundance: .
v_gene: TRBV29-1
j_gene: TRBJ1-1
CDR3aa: CSGGTGGNTEAFF
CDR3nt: TGCAGCGGGGGGACAGGGGGTAACACTGAAGCTTTCTTT

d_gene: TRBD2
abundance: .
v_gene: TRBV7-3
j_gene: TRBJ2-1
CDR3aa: CASSLSGVNNEQFF
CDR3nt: TGTGCCAGCAGCCTAAGCGGGGTGAACAATGAGCAGTTCTTC

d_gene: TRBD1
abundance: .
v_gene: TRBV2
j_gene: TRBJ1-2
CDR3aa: CASSRQGFDYGYTF
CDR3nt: TGTGCCAGCAGTCGACAGGGTTTTGACTATGGCTACACCTTC

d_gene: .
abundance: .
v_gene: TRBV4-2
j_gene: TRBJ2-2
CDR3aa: CASSQDSSRTGELFF
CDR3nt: TGTGCCAGCAGCCAAGATTCGTCCCGCACCGGGGAGCTGTTTTTT

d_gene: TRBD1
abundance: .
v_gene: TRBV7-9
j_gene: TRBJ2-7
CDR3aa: CSSSNRGDEQYF
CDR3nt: TGTTCCAGCAGCAACAGGGGGGACGAGCAGTACTTC

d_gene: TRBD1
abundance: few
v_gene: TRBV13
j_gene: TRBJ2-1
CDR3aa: CASRYTATTGGAYNEQFF
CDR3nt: TGTGCCAGCAGATACACAGCAACGACAGGGGGAGCCTACAATGAGCAGTTCTTC

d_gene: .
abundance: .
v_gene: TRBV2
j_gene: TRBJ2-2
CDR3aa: CASSPSGVNTGELFF
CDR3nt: TGTGCCAGCTCCCCCTCGGGGGTTAACACCGGGGAGCTGTTTTTT

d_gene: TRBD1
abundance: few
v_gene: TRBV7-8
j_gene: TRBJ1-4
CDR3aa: CASSRSQGDNEKLFF
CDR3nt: TGTGCCAGCAGCCGCTCACAGGGGGATAATGAAAAACTGTTTTTT

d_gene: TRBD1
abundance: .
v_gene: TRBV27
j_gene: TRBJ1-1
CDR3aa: CASSGGDRRAFF
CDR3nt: TGTGCCAGCAGCGGAGGGGACAGGCGAGCTTTCTTT

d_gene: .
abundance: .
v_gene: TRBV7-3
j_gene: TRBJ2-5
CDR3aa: CASSPSVGETQYF
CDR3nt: TGTGCCAGCAGCCCATCCGTCGGGGAGACCCAGTACTTC

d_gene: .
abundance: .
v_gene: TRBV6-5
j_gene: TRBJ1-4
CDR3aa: CASSDRGWGEKLFF
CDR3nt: TGTGCCAGCAGTGATCGGGGGTGGGGAGAAAAACTGTTTTTT

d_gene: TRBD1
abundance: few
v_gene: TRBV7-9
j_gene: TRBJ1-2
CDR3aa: CASSTGTGSGHGYTF
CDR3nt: TGTGCCAGCAGCACTGGGACAGGAAGCGGCCATGGCTACACCTTC

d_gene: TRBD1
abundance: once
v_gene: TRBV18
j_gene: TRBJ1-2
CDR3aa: CASSPNSGTDYGYTF
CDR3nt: TGTGCCAGCTCCCCAAATTCCGGGACAGACTATGGCTACACCTTC

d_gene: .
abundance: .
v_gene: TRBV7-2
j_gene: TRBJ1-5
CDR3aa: CASSLGGLNQPKHF
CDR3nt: TGTGCCAGCAGCTTAGGGGGCCTAAATCAGCCCAAGCATTTT

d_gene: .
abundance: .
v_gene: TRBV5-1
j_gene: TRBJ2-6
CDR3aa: CASHGTQGPGANVLTF
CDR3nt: TGCGCCAGCCACGGAACACAGGGACCTGGGGCCAACGTCCTGACTTTC

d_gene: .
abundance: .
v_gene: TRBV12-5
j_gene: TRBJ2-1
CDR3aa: CASGGGRVAYNEQFF
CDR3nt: TGTGCTAGCGGTGGTGGGAGAGTTGCGTACAATGAGCAGTTCTTC

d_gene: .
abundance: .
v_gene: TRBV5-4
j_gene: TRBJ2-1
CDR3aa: CASSLVSSRDEQFF
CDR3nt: TGTGCCAGCAGCTTGGTATCGTCTCGGGATGAGCAGTTCTTC

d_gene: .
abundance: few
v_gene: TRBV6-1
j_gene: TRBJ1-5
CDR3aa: CASSEGTVNQPQHF
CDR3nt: TGTGCCAGCAGTGAAGGGACAGTCAATCAGCCCCAGCATTTT

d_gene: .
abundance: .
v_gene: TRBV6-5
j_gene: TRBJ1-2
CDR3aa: CASSSTPNYGYTF
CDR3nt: TGTGCCAGCAGCTCGACACCTAACTATGGCTACACCTTC

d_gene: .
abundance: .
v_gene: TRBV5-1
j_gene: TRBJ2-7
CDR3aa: CASSQDTPSYEQYF
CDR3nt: TGCGCCAGCAGCCAGGACACACCGTCCTACGAGCAGTACTTC

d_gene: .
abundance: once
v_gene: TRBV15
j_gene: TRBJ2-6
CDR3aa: CATSSGSGANVLTF
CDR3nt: TGTGCCACCAGCTCCGGCTCTGGGGCCAACGTCCTGACTTTC

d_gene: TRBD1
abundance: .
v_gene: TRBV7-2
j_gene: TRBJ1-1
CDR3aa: CASSLFLTGANTEAFF
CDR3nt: TGTGCCAGCAGCTTGTTTTTGACAGGGGCGAACACTGAAGCTTTCTTT

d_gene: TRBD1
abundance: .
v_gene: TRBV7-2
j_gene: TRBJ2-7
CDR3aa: CASSTRDRESYEQYF
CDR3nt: TGTGCCAGCAGCACCCGGGACAGGGAGTCCTACGAGCAGTACTTC

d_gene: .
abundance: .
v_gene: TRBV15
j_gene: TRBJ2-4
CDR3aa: CATSRELGAFENIQYF
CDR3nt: TGTGCCACCAGCAGAGAGCTAGGGGCTTTCGAAAACATTCAGTACTTC

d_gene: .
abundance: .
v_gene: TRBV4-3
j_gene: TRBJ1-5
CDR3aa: CASSLTLEGAQHF
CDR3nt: TGCGCCAGCAGCCTAACGTTAGAAGGGGCCCAGCATTTT

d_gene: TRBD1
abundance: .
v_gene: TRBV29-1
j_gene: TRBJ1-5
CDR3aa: CSGGQGADQPQHF
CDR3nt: TGCAGCGGTGGACAGGGGGCGGATCAGCCCCAGCATTTT

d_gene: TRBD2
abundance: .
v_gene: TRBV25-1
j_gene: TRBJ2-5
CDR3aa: CASSEWGAGGETQYF
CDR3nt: TGTGCCAGCAGTGAATGGGGGGCGGGGGGGGAGACCCAGTACTTC

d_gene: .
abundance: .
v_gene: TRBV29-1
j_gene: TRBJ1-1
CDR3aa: CSVFMMGHSAEAFF
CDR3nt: TGCAGCGTTTTCATGATGGGACATTCCGCTGAAGCTTTCTTT

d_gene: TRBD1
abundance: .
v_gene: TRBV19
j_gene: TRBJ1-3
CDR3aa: CASSSNRGLRNTIYF
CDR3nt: TGTGCCAGTAGCTCTAACAGGGGGCTCAGAAACACCATATATTTT

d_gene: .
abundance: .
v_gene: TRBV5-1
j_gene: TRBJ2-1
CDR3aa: CASSLVGGGPDNEQFF
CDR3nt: TGCGCCAGCAGCTTGGTAGGGGGAGGGCCGGACAATGAGCAGTTCTTC